These T cell receptor beta chains were read from a single sample in a study of blood T cell repertoires in COVID-19. TCRdb keeps only in-frame clones here, not all; method: immunoSEQ multiplex PCR. The repertoire holds 200,000 to 250,000 clones, 86% seen once, with 10% in the top ten. The sequencing input was peripheral blood. The receptors shown here come from a woman between 50 and 59 years old with COVID-19, enrolled during active disease. Both conserved end residues are part of each CDR3. A D gene is named only where the DNA matches it firmly. Expanded clones get a size class; other rows say once, few or many, or leave the size out.

cdr3_nt: TGTGCCAGCAGTTTCAGTATGGACAGGGGAAGAATTGGGCAGCCCCAGCATTTT
cdr3_aa: CASSFSMDRGRIGQPQHF
v_call: TRBV27
j_call: TRBJ1-5
d_call: TRBD1
clone_size: -

cdr3_nt: TGTGCCAGCAGCTTGGGGCGGGGAACAAATGAGCAGTTCTTC
cdr3_aa: CASSLGRGTNEQFF
v_call: TRBV7-7
j_call: TRBJ2-1
d_call: -
clone_size: once

cdr3_nt: TGCGCCAGCAGCCAACAAACGGGGGGCTCTAGCACAGATACGCAGTATTTT
cdr3_aa: CASSQQTGGSSTDTQYF
v_call: TRBV4-3
j_call: TRBJ2-3
d_call: -
clone_size: -

cdr3_nt: TGTGCCAGCAGTTCTCAAGGACTAGCGGGGCCCTCGCAAGGGGAGCAGTACTTC
cdr3_aa: CASSSQGLAGPSQGEQYF
v_call: TRBV27
j_call: TRBJ2-7
d_call: TRBD2
clone_size: -

cdr3_nt: TGTGCCAGCAGGAAAGAGTACGAGCAGTACTTC
cdr3_aa: CASRKEYEQYF
v_call: TRBV12-3/TRBV12-4
j_call: TRBJ2-7
d_call: -
clone_size: -

cdr3_nt: TGTGCCAGCAGCCTTGGGGAGGGCTACACCTTC
cdr3_aa: CASSLGEGYTF
v_call: TRBV3-1/TRBV3-2
j_call: TRBJ1-2
d_call: -
clone_size: few

cdr3_nt: TGTGCCAGCACTTCAACAGGGGACAATCAGCCCCAGCATTTT
cdr3_aa: CASTSTGDNQPQHF
v_call: TRBV2
j_call: TRBJ1-5
d_call: TRBD1
clone_size: -

cdr3_nt: TGTGCCAGCAGCTTGGCCGGTCAGGGGTCGAACACTGAAGCTTTCTTT
cdr3_aa: CASSLAGQGSNTEAFF
v_call: TRBV5-5
j_call: TRBJ1-1
d_call: -
clone_size: -

cdr3_nt: TGTGCCACAACAGGGGTCGGCGAAAAACTGTTTTTT
cdr3_aa: CATTGVGEKLFF
v_call: TRBV19
j_call: TRBJ1-4
d_call: TRBD1
clone_size: many

cdr3_nt: TGCAGCGCCACGGACAGGAACACTGAAGCTTTCTTT
cdr3_aa: CSATDRNTEAFF
v_call: TRBV29-1
j_call: TRBJ1-1
d_call: -
clone_size: few

cdr3_nt: TGTGCCAGCAGCTTAGATTCGAGCACCGGGGAGCTGTTTTTT
cdr3_aa: CASSLDSSTGELFF
v_call: TRBV11-3
j_call: TRBJ2-2
d_call: -
clone_size: once

cdr3_nt: TGTGCCAGCAGCCCCAGGGGAGGGGACACTGAAGCTTTCTTT
cdr3_aa: CASSPRGGDTEAFF
v_call: TRBV6-4
j_call: TRBJ1-1
d_call: -
clone_size: -

cdr3_nt: TGTGCCAGCAGCCCGGGACAGGGGGCGGTCACCGGGGAGCTGTTTTTT
cdr3_aa: CASSPGQGAVTGELFF
v_call: TRBV3-1/TRBV3-2
j_call: TRBJ2-2
d_call: TRBD1
clone_size: once

cdr3_nt: TGTGCCAGTAGTATCGGACAGGGAGTGAGCAATCAGCCCCAGCATTTT
cdr3_aa: CASSIGQGVSNQPQHF
v_call: TRBV19
j_call: TRBJ1-5
d_call: TRBD1
clone_size: -

cdr3_nt: TGCGCCAGCAGCCAAGAGTCCGCCTATAATTCACCCCTCCACTTT
cdr3_aa: CASSQESAYNSPLHF
v_call: TRBV4-3
j_call: TRBJ1-6
d_call: -
clone_size: -

cdr3_nt: TGCGCCAGCAGCTTGATTGGGGGGACTAACTACAATGAGCAGTTCTTC
cdr3_aa: CASSLIGGTNYNEQFF
v_call: TRBV5-1
j_call: TRBJ2-1
d_call: TRBD2
clone_size: -

cdr3_nt: TGCGCCAGCAGTGAGTCGAAGGGGAAATGGGACACCGGGGAGCTGTTTTTT
cdr3_aa: CASSESKGKWDTGELFF
v_call: TRBV10-1
j_call: TRBJ2-2
d_call: -
clone_size: -

cdr3_nt: TGTGCCAGCTCACTCAGGGGGCAGAACACTGAAGCTTTCTTT
cdr3_aa: CASSLRGQNTEAFF
v_call: TRBV18
j_call: TRBJ1-1
d_call: TRBD1
clone_size: -

cdr3_nt: TGTGCCTGGAGTAGGGGGGGCAACAACAATGAGCAGTTCTTC
cdr3_aa: CAWSRGGNNNEQFF
v_call: TRBV30
j_call: TRBJ2-1
d_call: -
clone_size: -

cdr3_nt: TGTGCCAGCAGCCAATTGGCGGGGGGTTACACCGGGGAGCTGTTTTTT
cdr3_aa: CASSQLAGGYTGELFF
v_call: TRBV3-1/TRBV3-2
j_call: TRBJ2-2
d_call: TRBD2
clone_size: -

cdr3_nt: TGTGCCAGCAGTGAAAAGCTGAACACTGAAGCTTTCTTT
cdr3_aa: CASSEKLNTEAFF
v_call: TRBV6-1
j_call: TRBJ1-1
d_call: -
clone_size: few

cdr3_nt: TGTGCCAGCAGCTTACAGGGGAGCAATCAGCCCCAGCATTTT
cdr3_aa: CASSLQGSNQPQHF
v_call: TRBV5-6
j_call: TRBJ1-5
d_call: TRBD1
clone_size: once

cdr3_nt: TGTGCTTCCTCTCCGGGACAGGGAATTTACAATTCACCCCTCCACTTT
cdr3_aa: CASSPGQGIYNSPLHF
v_call: TRBV30
j_call: TRBJ1-6
d_call: TRBD1
clone_size: -